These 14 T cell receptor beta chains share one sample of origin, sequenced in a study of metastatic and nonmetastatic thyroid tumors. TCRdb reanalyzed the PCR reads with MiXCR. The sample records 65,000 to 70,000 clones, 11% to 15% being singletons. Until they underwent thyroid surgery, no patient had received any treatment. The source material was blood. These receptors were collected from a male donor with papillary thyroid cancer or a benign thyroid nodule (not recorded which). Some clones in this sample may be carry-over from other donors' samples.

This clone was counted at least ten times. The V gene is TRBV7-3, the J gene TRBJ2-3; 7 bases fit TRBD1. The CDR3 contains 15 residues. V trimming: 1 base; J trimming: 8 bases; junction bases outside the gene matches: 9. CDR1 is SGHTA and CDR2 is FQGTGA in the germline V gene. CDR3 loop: CASSLISTGDGTQYF. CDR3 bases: TGTGCCAGCAGCTTAATTAGTACAGGGGATGGTACGCAGTATTTT.

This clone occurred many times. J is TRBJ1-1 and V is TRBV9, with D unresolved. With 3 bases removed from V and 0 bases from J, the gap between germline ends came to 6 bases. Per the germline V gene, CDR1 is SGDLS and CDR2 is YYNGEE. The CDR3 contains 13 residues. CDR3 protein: CASSGTVNTEAFF. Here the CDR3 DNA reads TGTGCCAGCAGCGGCACGGTGAACACTGAAGCTTTCTTT.

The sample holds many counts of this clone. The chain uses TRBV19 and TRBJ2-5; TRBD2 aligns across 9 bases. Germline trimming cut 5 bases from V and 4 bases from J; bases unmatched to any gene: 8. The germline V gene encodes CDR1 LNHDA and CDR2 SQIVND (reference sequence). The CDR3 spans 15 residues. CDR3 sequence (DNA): TGTGCCAGTAGTTCTAGCGGGATAGGGGGAGAGACCCAGTACTTC. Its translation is CASSSSGIGGETQYF.

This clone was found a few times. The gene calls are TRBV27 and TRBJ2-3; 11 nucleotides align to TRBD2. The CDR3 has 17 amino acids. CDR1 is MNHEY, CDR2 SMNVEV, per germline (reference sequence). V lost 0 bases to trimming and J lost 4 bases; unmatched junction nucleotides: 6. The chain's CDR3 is CASSLSPSGRPPDTQYF. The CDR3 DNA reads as TGTGCCAGCAGTTTATCTCCTAGCGGGAGGCCCCCAGATACGCAGTATTTT.

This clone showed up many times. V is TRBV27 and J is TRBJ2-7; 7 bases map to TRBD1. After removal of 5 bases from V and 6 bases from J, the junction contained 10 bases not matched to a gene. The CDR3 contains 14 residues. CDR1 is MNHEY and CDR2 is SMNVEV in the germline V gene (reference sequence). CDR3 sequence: CASSLSRQGSEQYF. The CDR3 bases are TGTGCCAGCAGTCTGAGCCGACAGGGAAGCGAGCAGTACTTC.

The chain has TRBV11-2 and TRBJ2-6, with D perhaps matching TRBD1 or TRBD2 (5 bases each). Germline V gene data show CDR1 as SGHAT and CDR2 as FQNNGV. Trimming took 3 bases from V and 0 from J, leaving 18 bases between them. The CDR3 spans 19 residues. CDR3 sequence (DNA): TGTGCCAGCAGCTTTGGCAGGGTAGAGGGATTCTCTGGGGCCAACGTCCTGACTTTC. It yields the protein CASSFGRVEGFSGANVLTF. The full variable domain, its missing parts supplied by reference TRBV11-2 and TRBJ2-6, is EAGVAQSPRYKIIEKRQSVAFWCNPISGHATLYWYQQILGQGPKLLIQFQNNGVVDDSQLPKDRFSAERLKGVDSTLKIQPAKLEDSAVYLCASSFGRVEGFSGANVLTFGAGSRLTVL.

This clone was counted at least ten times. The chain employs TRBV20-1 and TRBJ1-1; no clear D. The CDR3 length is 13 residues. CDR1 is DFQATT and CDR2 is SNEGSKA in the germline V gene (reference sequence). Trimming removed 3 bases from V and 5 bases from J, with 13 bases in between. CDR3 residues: CSASPRTPTEAFF. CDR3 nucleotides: TGCAGTGCTAGCCCCAGGACTCCTACTGAAGCTTTCTTT.

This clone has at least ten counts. CDR3 amino acids: CAISDGTGRDEQYF. The DNA for the CDR3 is TGTGCCATCAGTGACGGTACAGGGCGCGACGAGCAGTACTTC. The chain employs TRBV10-3 and TRBJ2-7; tentatively, D is TRBD1 (6 bases). The CDR3 has 14 amino acids. Germline CDR1 is ENHRY and CDR2 is SYGVKD. Trimming shortened V by 3 bases and J by 5 bases, and 14 bases separated the two germline ends.

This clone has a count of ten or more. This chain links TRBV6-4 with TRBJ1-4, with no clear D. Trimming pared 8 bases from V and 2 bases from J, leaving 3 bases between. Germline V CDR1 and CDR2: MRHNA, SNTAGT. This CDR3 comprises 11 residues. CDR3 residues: CASWTNEKLFF. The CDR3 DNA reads TGTGCCAGCTGGACTAATGAAAAACTGTTTTTT.

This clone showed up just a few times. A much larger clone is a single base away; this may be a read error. The CDR3 sequence is CASSSGHSSYEQYF. In DNA form, the CDR3 reads TGTGCCAGCAGCTCGGGACATAGCTCCTACGAGCAGTACTTC. The J gene is TRBJ2-7, the V gene TRBV5-6, with a weak D call TRBD1 (6 bases). Germline V gene data show CDR1 as SGHDT and CDR2 as YYEEEE. V was shortened by 3 bases and J by 0 bases, with 10 bases between the two germline ends. The CDR3 has 14 residues. The full variable domain, with the rest looked up from reference TRBV5-6 and TRBJ2-7, is DAGVTQSPTHLIKTRGQQVTLRCSPKSGHDTVSWYQQALGQGPQFIFQYYEEEERQRGNFPDRFSGHQFPNYSSELNVNALLLGDSALYLCASSSGHSSYEQYFGPGTRLTVT.

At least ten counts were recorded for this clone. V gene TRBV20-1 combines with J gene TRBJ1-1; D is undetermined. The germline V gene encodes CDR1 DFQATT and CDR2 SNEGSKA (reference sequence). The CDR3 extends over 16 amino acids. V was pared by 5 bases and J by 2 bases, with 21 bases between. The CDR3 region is CSAWPDGTPLNTEAFF. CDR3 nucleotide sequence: TGCAGTGCTTGGCCGGACGGAACGCCGCTCAACACTGAAGCTTTCTTT.

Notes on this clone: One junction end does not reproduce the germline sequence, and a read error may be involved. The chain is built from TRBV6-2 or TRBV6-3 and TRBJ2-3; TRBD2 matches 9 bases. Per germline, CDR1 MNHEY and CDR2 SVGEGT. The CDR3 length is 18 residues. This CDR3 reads CASGSGRSGRSCTHTQYF. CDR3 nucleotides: TGTGCCAGCGGAAGTGGGAGAAGCGGGAGGAGTTGCACACATACGCAGTATTTT.

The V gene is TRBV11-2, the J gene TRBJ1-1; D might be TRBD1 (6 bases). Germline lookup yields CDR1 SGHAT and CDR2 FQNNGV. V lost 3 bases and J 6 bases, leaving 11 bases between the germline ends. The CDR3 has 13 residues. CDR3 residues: CASSLLQGSEAFF. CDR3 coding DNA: TGTGCCAGCAGCTTGCTACAGGGTTCTGAAGCTTTCTTT. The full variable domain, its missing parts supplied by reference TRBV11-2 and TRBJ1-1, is EAGVAQSPRYKIIEKRQSVAFWCNPISGHATLYWYQQILGQGPKLLIQFQNNGVVDDSQLPKDRFSAERLKGVDSTLKIQPAKLEDSAVYLCASSLLQGSEAFFGQGTRLTVV.

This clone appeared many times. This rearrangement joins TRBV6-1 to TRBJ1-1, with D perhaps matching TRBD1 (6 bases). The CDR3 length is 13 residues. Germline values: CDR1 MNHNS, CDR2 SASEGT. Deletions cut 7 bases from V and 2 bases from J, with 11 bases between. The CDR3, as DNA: TGTGCCAGCACGCCGGACAGAAACACTGAAGCTTTCTTT. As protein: CASTPDRNTEAFF.